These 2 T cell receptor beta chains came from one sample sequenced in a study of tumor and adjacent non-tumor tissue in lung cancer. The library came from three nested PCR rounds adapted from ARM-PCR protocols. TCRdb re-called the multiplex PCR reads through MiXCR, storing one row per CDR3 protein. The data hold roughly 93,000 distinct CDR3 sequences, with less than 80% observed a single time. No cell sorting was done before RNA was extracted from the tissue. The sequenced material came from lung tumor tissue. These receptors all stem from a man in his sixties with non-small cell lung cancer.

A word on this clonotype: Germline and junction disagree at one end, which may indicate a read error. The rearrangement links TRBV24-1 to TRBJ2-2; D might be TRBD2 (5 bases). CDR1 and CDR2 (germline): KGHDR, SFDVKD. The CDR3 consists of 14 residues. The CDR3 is CATSVSANTRELFF. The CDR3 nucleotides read TGTGCCACCAGTGTTAGCGCGAACACCAGGGAGCTGTTTTTT.

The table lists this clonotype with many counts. In DNA form, the CDR3 reads TGTGCCAGCAGCCAAGGGCGGGGGTGGAATTCACCCCTCCACTTT. As protein: CASSQGRGWNSPLHF. This chain connects TRBV14 to TRBJ1-6; D possibly corresponds to TRBD1 (5 bases). V was pared by 1 base and J by 7 bases, with 11 bases between. The CDR3 has 15 residues. CDR1 is SGHDN and CDR2 is FVKESK in the germline V gene.